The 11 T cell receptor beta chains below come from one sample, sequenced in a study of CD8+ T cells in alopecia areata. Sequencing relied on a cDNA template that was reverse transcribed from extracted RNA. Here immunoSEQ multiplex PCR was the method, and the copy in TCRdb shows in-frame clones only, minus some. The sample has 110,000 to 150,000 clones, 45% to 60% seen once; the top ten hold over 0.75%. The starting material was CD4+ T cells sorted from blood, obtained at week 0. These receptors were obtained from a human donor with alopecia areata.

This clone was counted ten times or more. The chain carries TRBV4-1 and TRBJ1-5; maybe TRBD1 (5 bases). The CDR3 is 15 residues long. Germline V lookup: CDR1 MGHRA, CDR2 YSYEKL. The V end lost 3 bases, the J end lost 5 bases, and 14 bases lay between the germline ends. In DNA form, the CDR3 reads TGCGCCAGCAGCCAGGAGGACACTGAGTATCAGCCCCAGCATTTT. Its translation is CASSQEDTEYQPQHF.

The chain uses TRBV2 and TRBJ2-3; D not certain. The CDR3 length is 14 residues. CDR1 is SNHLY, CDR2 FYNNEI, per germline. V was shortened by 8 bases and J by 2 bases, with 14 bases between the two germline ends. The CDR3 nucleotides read TGTGCCAGCCGTGGGTTCGGGTCCACAGATACGCAGTATTTT. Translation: CASRGFGSTDTQYF. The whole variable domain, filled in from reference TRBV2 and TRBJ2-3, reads EPEVTQTPSHQVTQMGQEVILRCVPISNHLYFYWYRQILGQKVEFLVSFYNNEISEKSEIFDDQFSVERPDGSNFTLKIRSTKLEDSAMYFCASRGFGSTDTQYFGPGTRLTVL.

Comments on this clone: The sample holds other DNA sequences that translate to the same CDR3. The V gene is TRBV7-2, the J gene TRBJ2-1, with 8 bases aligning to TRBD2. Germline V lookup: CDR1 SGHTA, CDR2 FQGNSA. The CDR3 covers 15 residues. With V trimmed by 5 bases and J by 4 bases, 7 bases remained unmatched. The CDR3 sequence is CASSLTSGMYNEQFF. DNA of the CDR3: TGTGCCAGCAGCCTAACTAGCGGAATGTACAATGAGCAGTTCTTC.

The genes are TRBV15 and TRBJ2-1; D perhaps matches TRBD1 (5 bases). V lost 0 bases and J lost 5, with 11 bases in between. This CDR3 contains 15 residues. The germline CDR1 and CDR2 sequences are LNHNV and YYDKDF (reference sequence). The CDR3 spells CATSRELARDNEQFF. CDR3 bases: TGTGCCACCAGCAGAGAACTGGCCAGGGACAATGAGCAGTTCTTC.

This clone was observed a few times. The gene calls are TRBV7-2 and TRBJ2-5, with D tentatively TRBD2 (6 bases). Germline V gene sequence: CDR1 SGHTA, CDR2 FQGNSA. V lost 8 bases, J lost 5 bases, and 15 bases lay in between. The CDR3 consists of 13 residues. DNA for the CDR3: TGTGCCAGCTGTAGAAGCGGGTTGGAGACCCAGTACTTC. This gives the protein CASCRSGLETQYF.

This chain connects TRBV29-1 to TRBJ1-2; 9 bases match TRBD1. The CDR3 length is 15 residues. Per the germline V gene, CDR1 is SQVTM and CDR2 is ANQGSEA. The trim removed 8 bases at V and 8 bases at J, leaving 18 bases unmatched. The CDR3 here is CSSIVRRTGVHGYTF. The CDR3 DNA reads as TGCAGCTCGATAGTCCGTAGGACAGGGGTACACGGCTACACCTTC. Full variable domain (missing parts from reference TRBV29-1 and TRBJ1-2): SAVISQKPSRDICQRGTSLTIQCQVDSQVTMMFWYRQQPGQSLTLIATANQGSEATYESGFVIDKFPISRPNLTFSTLTVSNMSPEDSSIYLCSSIVRRTGVHGYTFGSGTRLTVV.

CDR3 coding DNA: TGTGCCAGCAGCTGGGGCCTTGGGTATGGCTACACCTTC. Its protein product is CASSWGLGYGYTF. The chain is built from TRBV7-2 and TRBJ1-2; D possibly corresponds to TRBD1 (5 bases). V was cut by 4 bases and J by 5 bases, with 11 bases left in between. The CDR3 is made up of 13 amino acids. CDR1 SGHTA and CDR2 FQGNSA come from the germline V gene. Drawing the rest from reference TRBV7-2 and TRBJ1-2, the complete variable domain is GAGVSQSPSNKVTEKGKDVELRCDPISGHTALYWYRQSLGQGLEFLIYFQGNSAPDKSGLPSDRFSAERTGGSVSTLTIQRTQQEDSAVYLCASSWGLGYGYTFGSGTRLTVV.

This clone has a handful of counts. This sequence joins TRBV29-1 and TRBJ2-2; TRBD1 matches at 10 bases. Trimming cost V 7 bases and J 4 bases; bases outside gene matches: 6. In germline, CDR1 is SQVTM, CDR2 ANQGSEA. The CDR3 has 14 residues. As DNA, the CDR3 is TGCAGCGCCTGGACAGGGGGAAGCACCGGGGAGCTGTTTTTT. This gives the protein CSAWTGGSTGELFF.

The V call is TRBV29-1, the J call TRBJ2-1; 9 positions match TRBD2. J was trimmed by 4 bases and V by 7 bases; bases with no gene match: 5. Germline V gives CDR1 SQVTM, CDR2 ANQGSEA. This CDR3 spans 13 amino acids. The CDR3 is CSGASGIYNEQFF. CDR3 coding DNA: TGCAGCGGGGCTAGCGGGATTTACAATGAGCAGTTCTTC.

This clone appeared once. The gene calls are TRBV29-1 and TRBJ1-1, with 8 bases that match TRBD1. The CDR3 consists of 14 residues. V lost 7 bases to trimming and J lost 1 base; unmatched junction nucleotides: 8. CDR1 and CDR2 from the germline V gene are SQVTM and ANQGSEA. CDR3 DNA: TGCAGCGCTGTTCGACAGGGGAGGAACACTGAAGCTTTCTTT. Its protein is CSAVRQGRNTEAFF.

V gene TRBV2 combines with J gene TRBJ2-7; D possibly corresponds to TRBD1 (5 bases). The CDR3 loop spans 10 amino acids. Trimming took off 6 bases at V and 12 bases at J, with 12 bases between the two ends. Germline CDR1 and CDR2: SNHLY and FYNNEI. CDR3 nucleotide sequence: TGTGCCAGCAGGGTACAGGACATGTACTTC. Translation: CASRVQDMYF.